Presented here are 27 T cell receptor beta chains from one specimen sequenced in a study of high-grade serous ovarian cancer treatment subgroups (TCRdb year 2021). Tumor samples were obtained before definitive surgery or chemotherapy. The library was produced with the immunoSEQ multiplex PCR assay. Sourced from immuneACCESS, this table was stored by TCRdb with only in-frame sequences that have V and J called. A share of the clones is absent; for the studies checked, an unresolved V gene accounts for under half, and the remainder has no known explanation. The table for this sample lists more than 15,000 clones; roughly four fifths of them were counted only once. The top ten constitute around 6.4% of the sample. The specimen was tumor tissue. The receptors were gathered from a human donor with high-grade serous ovarian cancer.

This chain uses TRBV19 with TRBJ1-1; D perhaps matches TRBD1 (6 bases). Trimming pared 1 base from V and 5 bases from J, leaving 11 bases between. There are 14 residues in the CDR3. Germline loops: CDR1 LNHDA, CDR2 SQIVND (reference sequence). The CDR3 DNA reads as TGTGCCAGTAGTATAGTAACAGGGAGAACTGAAGCTTTCTTT. This codes for CASSIVTGRTEAFF.

The chain links TRBV25-1 to TRBJ2-2; TRBD1 or TRBD2 may be the D gene (5 bases each). V lost 4 bases and J 0 bases, leaving 12 bases between the germline ends. The CDR3 is made up of 16 amino acids. The germline V gene encodes CDR1 MGHDK and CDR2 SYGVNS. The CDR3 loop reads CASSGPGTSNTGELFF. CDR3 in DNA: TGTGCCAGCAGTGGTCCCGGGACGTCGAACACCGGGGAGCTGTTTTTT. The full variable domain, rest sourced from reference TRBV25-1 and TRBJ2-2, is EADIYQTPRYLVIGTGKKITLECSQTMGHDKMYWYQQDPGMELHLIHYSYGVNSTEKGDLSSESTVSRIRTEHFPLTLESARPSHTSQYLCASSGPGTSNTGELFFGEGSRLTVL.

The CDR3: CASSLGGSGQGYQPQHF. In DNA form, the CDR3 reads TGTGCCAGCAGCTTGGGGGGGTCGGGACAGGGTTATCAGCCCCAGCATTTT. The V call is TRBV7-6, the J call TRBJ1-5; 9 bases are shared with TRBD1. The CDR3 has 17 amino acids. Looked up from germline, CDR1 is SGHVS and CDR2 is FNYEAQ. V lost 3 bases and J lost 5; bases outside the gene matches: 11.

The chain couples TRBV25-1 to TRBJ2-3; possible D gene TRBD2, 5 bases. This CDR3 has 15 amino acids. Trimming cost V 8 bases and J 5 bases, with 20 bases left between them. Germline V lookup: CDR1 MGHDK, CDR2 SYGVNS. CDR3 sequence (DNA): TGTGCCAGCGCCGACTATCGCGGTGAACTAGATACGCAGTATTTT. Translating gives CASADYRGELDTQYF.

This clone was seen only a few times. This rearrangement joins TRBV5-5 to TRBJ2-1; D gene uncertain. This CDR3 spans 11 amino acids. Trimming removed 2 bases at V and 10 bases at J, with 7 bases between. Germline CDR1 and CDR2: SGHKS and YYEKEE (reference sequence). The CDR3 bases are TGTGCCAGCAGCTTCTTGTGGGAGCAGTTCTTC. It codes for CASSFLWEQFF.

The chain carries TRBV9 and TRBJ1-2, with D possibly TRBD1 on 5 matching bases. This CDR3 is built from 15 residues. Germline V CDR1 and CDR2: SGDLS, YYNGEE. The V end was cut by 3 bases, the J end by 6 bases, with 18 bases between. The CDR3 spells CASSAWDFRRDGYTF. CDR3 nucleotide sequence: TGTGCCAGCAGCGCCTGGGACTTCAGGAGGGATGGCTACACCTTC.

The rearrangement joins TRBV5-4 to TRBJ2-3; 15 bases fit TRBD2. Germline V gives CDR1 SGHNT, CDR2 YYREEE (reference sequence). With V trimmed by 3 bases and J by 5 bases, 10 bases remained unmatched. This CDR3 contains 18 residues. The CDR3 is CASSSPSGTSGGQDTQYF. CDR3 DNA sequence: TGTGCCAGCAGCTCCCCATCCGGGACTAGCGGGGGGCAAGATACGCAGTATTTT.

The V and J genes are TRBV6-1 and TRBJ1-5; D might be TRBD1 (6 bases). V lost 5 bases, J lost 3 bases, and 11 bases lay in between. Germline V gene sequence: CDR1 MNHNS, CDR2 SASEGT. The CDR3 consists of 14 residues. The CDR3 DNA is TGTGCCAGCAGTAACAGGGATTTCAATCAGCCCCAGCATTTT. Translating it yields CASSNRDFNQPQHF.

This chain uses TRBV7-2 with TRBJ2-3; 9 bases map to TRBD2. V shed 5 bases, J shed 3 bases, and the junction held 6 bases outside the gene matches. Germline V gene data show CDR1 as SGHTA and CDR2 as FQGNSA. This CDR3 comprises 15 residues. The CDR3 sequence is CASSTRLAVTDTQYF. For the CDR3, the DNA is TGTGCCAGCAGCACCCGACTAGCGGTTACAGATACGCAGTATTTT.

The V and J genes are TRBV28 and TRBJ2-1; no reliable D call. Germline CDR1 reads MDHEN; CDR2 reads SYDVKM. This CDR3 has 12 amino acids. Trimming took 5 bases from V and 8 from J, leaving 10 bases between them. In DNA form, the CDR3 reads TGTGCCAGCAGTCTACCAAAGTATGAGCAGTTCTTC. It is translated as CASSLPKYEQFF. Variable domain in full (rest from reference TRBV28 and TRBJ2-1): DVKVTQSSRYLVKRTGEKVFLECVQDMDHENMFWYRQDPGLGLRLIYFSYDVKMKEKGDIPEGYSVSREKKERFSLILESASTNQTSMYLCASSLPKYEQFFGPGTRLTVL.

The V and J genes are TRBV2 and TRBJ1-5; tentative D call: TRBD1 (6 bases). The V gene's germline CDR1 is SNHLY and CDR2 FYNNEI. V lost 2 bases and J 4 bases, leaving 9 bases between the germline ends. The CDR3 contains 14 residues. The CDR3 protein is CASSEQGGNQPQHF. CDR3 bases: TGTGCCAGCAGTGAACAAGGGGGAAATCAGCCCCAGCATTTT.

Note on this clone: One junction end disagrees with the germline gene, perhaps due to a read error. The chain has TRBV7-7 and TRBJ2-5, with unresolved D. The CDR3 runs to 14 residues. CDR1 SSHAT and CDR2 FNYEAQ come from the germline V gene (reference sequence). The chain's CDR3 is CASSLNPSQETQYF. CDR3 sequence (DNA): TGTGCTAGCAGCTTAAATCCCAGCCAAGAGACCCAGTACTTC.

In its sample, this clone was seen a few times. This sequence joins TRBV4-1 and TRBJ1-1, with D hard to call. Between the trimmed V and J ends, which lost 4 bases and 10 bases, there was a span of 19 bases. In germline, CDR1 is MGHRA, CDR2 YSYEKL. This CDR3 contains 14 residues. CDR3 sequence: CASSPGPDTSGAFF. CDR3 nucleotide sequence: TGCGCCAGCAGCCCCGGACCCGATACGTCTGGAGCTTTCTTT.

This clone came up a few times. This chain links TRBV30 with TRBJ1-5, with unresolved D. Trimming cost V 0 bases and J 0 bases, with 12 bases left between them. The CDR3 is 16 amino acids. Per germline, CDR1 GTSNPN and CDR2 SVGIG (reference sequence). The CDR3 protein is CAWSVRGPISNQPQHF. For the CDR3, the DNA is TGTGCCTGGAGTGTACGAGGACCGATTAGCAATCAGCCCCAGCATTTT.

The rearrangement uses TRBV15 and TRBJ2-1, with TRBD2 matching 7 bases. V lost 0 bases and J lost 9; bases outside the gene matches: 8. In germline, CDR1 is LNHNV, CDR2 YYDKDF (reference sequence). This CDR3 region has 15 residues. CDR3 sequence: CATSRDLGTNGEQFF. The CDR3 DNA sequence: TGTGCCACCAGCAGAGATTTGGGGACTAACGGTGAGCAGTTCTTC.

This chain uses TRBV4-3 with TRBJ2-5; D gene unclear. Between the trimmed V and J ends, which lost 0 bases and 7 bases, there was a span of 15 bases. The CDR3 runs to 15 residues. Germline loops: CDR1 LGHNA, CDR2 YSLEER. The DNA of the CDR3 is TGCGCCAGCAGCCAAGATGCCACCGCCCCGGCGACCCAGTACTTC. Protein product: CASSQDATAPATQYF.

The J gene is TRBJ1-3, the V gene TRBV30; the D gene is possibly TRBD1 (6 bases). The V end was cut by 1 base, the J end by 3 bases, with 13 bases between. Germline V gene lookup returns CDR1 GTSNPN and CDR2 SVGIG (reference sequence). CDR3 length: 15 amino acids. For the CDR3, the DNA is TGTGCCTGGAGTGGTACAGGGATGGGTGGAAACACCATATATTTT. Residues: CAWSGTGMGGNTIYF.

V is TRBV5-4 and J is TRBJ2-3, with 7 bases that match TRBD2. The CDR3 loop spans 14 amino acids. J gave up 2 bases and V 4 bases, and 4 bases lay outside the gene matches. CDR1 is SGHNT and CDR2 is YYREEE in the germline V gene (reference sequence). The CDR3 protein is CASSGGRTTDTQYF. The DNA for the CDR3 is TGTGCCAGCAGCGGCGGGAGAACCACAGATACGCAGTATTTT.

V gene TRBV6-6 combines with J gene TRBJ2-7; 8 nucleotides agree with TRBD1. The ends lost 2 bases at V and 13 bases at J; junction bases unmatched: 16. The CDR3 length is 15 residues. The germline V gene has CDR1 MNHNY and CDR2 SVGAGI (reference sequence). CDR3 nucleotides: TGTGCCAGCAGTTACCCCGGGACAGGCCGCTTTAGACTCTACTTC. Translating it yields CASSYPGTGRFRLYF.

The rearrangement uses TRBV27 and TRBJ1-1; D is possibly TRBD1 (6 bases). The length of the CDR3 is 14 residues. Germline CDR1 reads MNHEY; CDR2 reads SMNVEV (reference sequence). Trimming stripped 6 bases from V and 6 bases from J, with 17 bases between. The CDR3 is CASSLLPDSPEAFF. The CDR3 DNA sequence: TGTGCCAGCAGCTTACTTCCGGACAGCCCTGAAGCTTTCTTT.

The rearrangement joins TRBV9 to TRBJ2-7; possibly TRBD1 or TRBD2 for D (5 bases each). The V gene lost 3 bases and the J gene lost 3 bases, with 10 bases spanning the gap. The CDR3 covers 13 residues. Germline CDR1 reads SGDLS; CDR2 reads YYNGEE. The CDR3 protein is CASSGGGSYEQYF. In DNA form, the CDR3 reads TGTGCCAGCAGCGGTGGGGGAAGCTACGAGCAGTACTTC.

The chain employs TRBV2 and TRBJ2-2, with TRBD2 identical over 9 bases. The junction had 8 bases not matched to a gene; V was cut back by 6 bases and J by 6 bases. The length of the CDR3 is 15 residues. Germline V gene lookup returns CDR1 SNHLY and CDR2 FYNNEI. For the CDR3, the DNA is TGTGCCAGCAGGGATAGCGGGAGTTCGGCCGGGGAGCTGTTTTTT. Translated, it gives CASRDSGSSAGELFF.

The DNA for the CDR3 is TGTGCCAGCAGCTTGGCCCCGGATCAGCCCCAGCATTTT. Its translation is CASSLAPDQPQHF. The chain recombines TRBV5-5 with TRBJ1-5; the D is unclear. The germline CDR1 and CDR2 sequences are SGHKS and YYEKEE (reference sequence). The CDR3 sequence is 13 residues long. Trimming left V 0 bases short and J 5 bases short, with 6 bases between.

This clone came up a few times. V gene TRBV6-1 combines with J gene TRBJ1-1; the D is unclear. The CDR3 contains 13 residues. The V and J ends lost 4 bases and 1 base respectively, with 7 bases between them. Germline-derived CDR1 and CDR2 are MNHNS and SASEGT. Here the CDR3 reads CASSALENTEAFF. The CDR3 DNA sequence: TGTGCCAGCAGTGCCTTGGAGAACACTGAAGCTTTCTTT.

J is TRBJ2-1 and V is TRBV27; perhaps TRBD2 as D (6 bases). V shed 3 bases and J shed 8 bases, with 14 bases lying between them. Germline V gene lookup returns CDR1 MNHEY and CDR2 SMNVEV (reference sequence). The CDR3 loop spans 14 amino acids. The CDR3 reads CASSFAGIGYEQFF. The CDR3 DNA sequence: TGTGCCAGCAGTTTCGCGGGAATCGGGTATGAGCAGTTCTTC.

The rearrangement uses TRBV19 and TRBJ1-1; tentatively, D is TRBD1 (5 bases). CDR1 LNHDA and CDR2 SQIVND come from the germline V gene (reference sequence). V was cut by 6 bases and J by 0 bases, with 14 bases left in between. This CDR3 is built from 15 residues. CDR3: CASSRGRQLNTEAFF. Here the CDR3 DNA reads TGTGCCAGTAGCCGAGGAAGACAGTTGAACACTGAAGCTTTCTTT. The variable domain in full, with the rest retrieved from reference TRBV19 and TRBJ1-1, is DGGITQSPKYLFRKEGQNVTLSCEQNLNHDAMYWYRQDPGQGLRLIYYSQIVNDFQKGDIAEGYSVSREKKESFPLTVTSAQKNPTAFYLCASSRGRQLNTEAFFGQGTRLTVV.

This clone is a singleton in its sample. The CDR3 DNA sequence: TGTGCCAGCAGCGCCCAGGGGGCGGGCCAAGAGACCCAGTACTTC. Protein product: CASSAQGAGQETQYF. The gene calls are TRBV11-2 and TRBJ2-5; 8 bases are a match to TRBD1. CDR3 length: 15 amino acids. In germline, CDR1 is SGHAT, CDR2 FQNNGV. J gave up 1 base and V 5 bases, and 6 bases lay outside the gene matches. Combining the CDR3 with reference TRBV11-2 and TRBJ2-5 gives the whole variable domain EAGVAQSPRYKIIEKRQSVAFWCNPISGHATLYWYQQILGQGPKLLIQFQNNGVVDDSQLPKDRFSAERLKGVDSTLKIQPAKLEDSAVYLCASSAQGAGQETQYFGPGTRLLVL.